This T cell receptor (beta chain) was documented in a study of blood T cell repertoires in COVID-19. About the study: From T cells, B-cell-depleted T cells, or PBMCs came the material, which was cDNA or gDNA.

Exposed study participants had met a COVID-19 case within 2 weeks before entry. From germline, CDR1 is LNHNV and CDR2 YYDKDF (reference sequence). This CDR3 has 16 amino acids. V lost 1 base to trimming and J lost 2 bases; unmatched junction nucleotides: 2. Authors' data handling: From reference gene primer amplification, estimates of nucleated cell counts were derived. Sequencing was performed with immunoSEQ multiplex PCR; in TCRdb, only in-frame clones are kept and a portion is missing. That table furnishes V, J and clone size, whereas the DNA furnished D and trimming. The table has a few hundred thousand clones, approximately 89% seen once.

The J gene is TRBJ1-3, the V gene TRBV15; 10 nucleotides agree with TRBD1. The sequenced sample consisted of PBMCs or T cells enriched from blood (not recorded which). This clonotype originated in a woman aged 45 to 65 who had been exposed to COVID-19. In DNA form, the CDR3 reads TGTGCCACCAGCAGAGGACAGGGGGCGACTGGAAACACCATATATTTT. Translation: CATSRGQGATGNTIYF. The full variable domain, with the rest looked up from reference TRBV15 and TRBJ1-3, is DAMVIQNPRYQVTQFGKPVTLSCSQTLNHNVMYWYQQKSSQAPKLLFHYYDKDFNNEADTPDNFQSRRPNTSFCFLDIRSPGLGDTAMYLCATSRGQGATGNTIYFGEGSWLTVV.